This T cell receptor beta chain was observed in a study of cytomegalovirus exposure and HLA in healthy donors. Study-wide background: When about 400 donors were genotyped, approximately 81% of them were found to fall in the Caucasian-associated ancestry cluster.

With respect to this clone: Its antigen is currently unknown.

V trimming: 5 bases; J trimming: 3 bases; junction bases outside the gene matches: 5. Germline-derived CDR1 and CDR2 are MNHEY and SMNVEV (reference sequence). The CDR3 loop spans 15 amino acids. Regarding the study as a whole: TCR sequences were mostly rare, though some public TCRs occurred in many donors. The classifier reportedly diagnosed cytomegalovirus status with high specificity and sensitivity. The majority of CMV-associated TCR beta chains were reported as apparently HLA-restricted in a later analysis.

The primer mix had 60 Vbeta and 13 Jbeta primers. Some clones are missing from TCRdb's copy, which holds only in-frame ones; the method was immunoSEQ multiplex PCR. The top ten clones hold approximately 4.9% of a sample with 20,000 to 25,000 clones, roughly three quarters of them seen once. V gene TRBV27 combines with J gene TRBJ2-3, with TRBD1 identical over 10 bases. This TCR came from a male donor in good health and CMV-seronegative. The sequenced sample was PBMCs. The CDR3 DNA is TGTGCCAGCAGTACTGGGACAGGGGAAACAGATACGCAGTATTTT. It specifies CASSTGTGETDTQYF.